This T cell receptor beta chain was documented in a study of metastatic and nonmetastatic thyroid tumors. As for the study in general: Thyroid patients, malignant and benign, had repertoires compared across blood and tumor or nodule tissue. Regarding the study as a whole: Relative to benign nodules, malignant thyroid tumors were reportedly characterized by significantly elevated TCR beta diversity in blood and tumor.

V was clipped by 5 bases and J by 2 bases, with 17 bases between them. Germline V CDR1 and CDR2: MNHEY, SMNVEV (reference sequence). The CDR3 is made up of 16 amino acids. Until they underwent thyroid surgery, no patient had received any treatment. Original processing methods: A distant-metastasis classifier for papillary thyroid cancer was built using CDR3 differences across clinicopathological groups. TCRdb re-called the PCR reads via MiXCR. These V and J calls rely on TCRdb rather than the paper's analysis. The sample shows some 50,000 clones, approximately 20% of them seen only once. This clone showed up many times. Its antigen remains unknown.

This chain links TRBV27 with TRBJ2-3; the D call may be TRBD1 or TRBD2 (5 bases each). This sequence originates from a male donor with papillary thyroid cancer or a benign thyroid nodule (not recorded which). Some clones in this sample may be carry-over from other donors' samples. Sequencing used blood. CDR3: CASSSGGHRYTDTQYF. For the CDR3, the DNA is TGTGCCAGCAGTAGTGGAGGACACCGATACACAGATACGCAGTATTTT.